This is a list of T cell receptor beta chains from one sample in a study of CD8+ T cells in alopecia areata. Clones were sequenced by immunoSEQ multiplex PCR, and TCRdb holds only the in-frame ones, with some missing. This repertoire shows about 150,000 clones, roughly two thirds found once; its top ten account for 0.7% to 1%. The sample was CD4+ T cells sorted from blood, taken at week 4, from a patient treated with tofacitinib. The receptors stem from a human donor with alopecia areata. CDR3s include the opening cysteine and the closing phenylalanine or tryptophan. Each record gives: J gene, D gene, clone size, V gene, CDR3 DNA, CDR3 protein. The D gene is left open where the match is weak. For some rows the clone size is stated as once, few or many, or as a class when expanded; others skip it.

j_gene: TRBJ1-1; d_gene: .; abundance: .; v_gene: TRBV4-2; CDR3nt: TGTGCCAGCAGCCAAGGTAACACTGAAGCTTTCTTT; CDR3aa: CASSQGNTEAFF
j_gene: TRBJ2-6; d_gene: .; abundance: .; v_gene: TRBV27; CDR3nt: TGTGCCAGCAGTTTATTCCAGGGATCTGGGGCCAACGTCCTGACTTTC; CDR3aa: CASSLFQGSGANVLTF
j_gene: TRBJ2-6; d_gene: .; abundance: .; v_gene: TRBV4-2; CDR3nt: TGTGCCAGCAGCCGGGAGAGCTCTGGGGCCAACGTCCTGACTTTC; CDR3aa: CASSRESSGANVLTF
j_gene: TRBJ2-2; d_gene: TRBD2; abundance: .; v_gene: TRBV7-2; CDR3nt: TGTGCCAGCAGCCCGGGCCCGGGGGGCACCGGGGAGCTGTTTTTT; CDR3aa: CASSPGPGGTGELFF
j_gene: TRBJ2-3; d_gene: .; abundance: .; v_gene: TRBV30; CDR3nt: TGTGCCTGGACTCCCGGCACAGATACGCAGTATTTT; CDR3aa: CAWTPGTDTQYF
j_gene: TRBJ1-1; d_gene: .; abundance: once; v_gene: TRBV5-6; CDR3nt: TGTGCCAGCAGCTTGGGCAGGGTAATCACTGAAGCTTTCTTT; CDR3aa: CASSLGRVITEAFF
j_gene: TRBJ2-2; d_gene: TRBD2; abundance: .; v_gene: TRBV29-1; CDR3nt: TGCAGCGTGGATTCTAGCGGGGGAGGCGCCGGGGAGCTGTTTTTT; CDR3aa: CSVDSSGGGAGELFF
j_gene: TRBJ1-2; d_gene: .; abundance: once; v_gene: TRBV9; CDR3nt: TGTGCCAGCAGCGTAGGGACGGACTATGGCTACACCTTC; CDR3aa: CASSVGTDYGYTF
j_gene: TRBJ1-1; d_gene: .; abundance: once; v_gene: TRBV1; CDR3nt: TGCACCAGCAGCCAAGATATCGGGTTCGGGATCTTGGCTTTCTTT; CDR3aa: CTSSQDIGFGILAFF
j_gene: TRBJ2-7; d_gene: .; abundance: medium-sized; v_gene: TRBV7-2; CDR3nt: TGTGCCAGCAGCTTAGGTGGCAGACCCCACGAGCAGTACTTC; CDR3aa: CASSLGGRPHEQYF
j_gene: TRBJ2-3; d_gene: .; abundance: .; v_gene: TRBV14; CDR3nt: TGTGCCAGCAGCCTTACTGATACGCAGTATTTT; CDR3aa: CASSLTDTQYF
j_gene: TRBJ2-3; d_gene: TRBD2; abundance: .; v_gene: TRBV7-2; CDR3nt: TGTGCCAGCAGCTTGACCGGGACTAGCGGGGTCACAGATACGCAGTATTTT; CDR3aa: CASSLTGTSGVTDTQYF
j_gene: TRBJ2-2; d_gene: .; abundance: .; v_gene: TRBV7-9; CDR3nt: TGTGCCAGCTTCAGGGGCGGGGAGCTGTTTTTT; CDR3aa: CASFRGGELFF
j_gene: TRBJ2-7; d_gene: .; abundance: .; v_gene: TRBV29-1; CDR3nt: TGCAGCGCTACAGCTACCTACGAGCAGTACTTC; CDR3aa: CSATATYEQYF
j_gene: TRBJ2-7; d_gene: .; abundance: .; v_gene: TRBV29-1; CDR3nt: TGCAGCGTTAGCTGGCCCTCTTCGGGGGAGCAGTACTTC; CDR3aa: CSVSWPSSGEQYF
j_gene: TRBJ1-2; d_gene: TRBD1; abundance: .; v_gene: TRBV30; CDR3nt: TGTGCCTGGACCAAGGACAGGGTCCGTGGCTACACCTTC; CDR3aa: CAWTKDRVRGYTF
j_gene: TRBJ1-6; d_gene: .; abundance: .; v_gene: TRBV5-6; CDR3nt: TGTGCCAGCACCGCCCGGGGATCTGCTTCACCCCTCCACTTT; CDR3aa: CASTARGSASPLHF
j_gene: TRBJ2-2; d_gene: .; abundance: .; v_gene: TRBV4-1; CDR3nt: TGCGCCAGCAGCCAAGATCTAGATCGGGCTTCGAACACCGGGGAGCTGTTTTTT; CDR3aa: CASSQDLDRASNTGELFF
j_gene: TRBJ1-4; d_gene: .; abundance: .; v_gene: TRBV29-1; CDR3nt: TGCAGCGAAATACGAACTAATGAAAAACTGTTTTTT; CDR3aa: CSEIRTNEKLFF
j_gene: TRBJ2-7; d_gene: .; abundance: few; v_gene: TRBV18; CDR3nt: TGTGCCAGCTCACCAAGGAGGGACACAGTCTCCTACGAGCAGTACTTC; CDR3aa: CASSPRRDTVSYEQYF
j_gene: TRBJ1-1; d_gene: .; abundance: .; v_gene: TRBV27; CDR3nt: TGTGCCAGCAGTCTAAAGACAGGATCTGAAAAGGGGAACACTGAAGCTTTCTTT; CDR3aa: CASSLKTGSEKGNTEAFF
j_gene: TRBJ1-6; d_gene: .; abundance: .; v_gene: TRBV5-4; CDR3nt: TGTGCCAGCAGCTTTGGGGGTGCGGATTCACCCCTCCACTTT; CDR3aa: CASSFGGADSPLHF
j_gene: TRBJ2-7; d_gene: .; abundance: .; v_gene: TRBV7-2; CDR3nt: TGTGCCAGCAGCTTACGGGGGTTAGTCTACGAGCAGTACTTC; CDR3aa: CASSLRGLVYEQYF
j_gene: TRBJ2-5; d_gene: TRBD2; abundance: once; v_gene: TRBV29-1; CDR3nt: TGCAGCGTTGCCCTAGCGGGGTTGCAAGAGACCCAGTACTTC; CDR3aa: CSVALAGLQETQYF
j_gene: TRBJ2-1; d_gene: .; abundance: .; v_gene: TRBV6-5; CDR3nt: TGTGCCAGCATCAACGAACAGGGACACCACAATGAGCAGTTCTTC; CDR3aa: CASINEQGHHNEQFF
j_gene: TRBJ1-1; d_gene: .; abundance: .; v_gene: TRBV5-1; CDR3nt: TGCGCCAGCAGCTTAGCAGCCTCGAACACTGAAGCTTTCTTT; CDR3aa: CASSLAASNTEAFF
j_gene: TRBJ2-5; d_gene: TRBD2; abundance: .; v_gene: TRBV9; CDR3nt: TGTGCCAGCAGCCCCCCGGGACTAGCGTTCCAAGAGACCCAGTACTTC; CDR3aa: CASSPPGLAFQETQYF
j_gene: TRBJ1-6; d_gene: .; abundance: .; v_gene: TRBV6-6; CDR3nt: TGTGCCAGCAGTCGGACAGAAAGCTCCTATAATTCACCCCTCCACTTT; CDR3aa: CASSRTESSYNSPLHF
j_gene: TRBJ2-7; d_gene: .; abundance: .; v_gene: TRBV29-1; CDR3nt: TGCAGCGTTGAAGATCGGATGACCTACGAGCAGTACTTC; CDR3aa: CSVEDRMTYEQYF
j_gene: TRBJ1-2; d_gene: .; abundance: .; v_gene: TRBV4-2; CDR3nt: TGTGCCAGCAGCCAAGATCACCAGGGTGGCTATGGCTACACCTTC; CDR3aa: CASSQDHQGGYGYTF
j_gene: TRBJ2-5; d_gene: .; abundance: .; v_gene: TRBV7-2; CDR3nt: TGTGCCAGCAGCCTACCGGGCTGGGGCGGGGAGACCCAGTACTTC; CDR3aa: CASSLPGWGGETQYF
j_gene: TRBJ1-5; d_gene: .; abundance: .; v_gene: TRBV30; CDR3nt: TGTGCCTGGAGTGTCCCCTGGGGTGGGGGACAGCCCCAGCATTTT; CDR3aa: CAWSVPWGGGQPQHF
j_gene: TRBJ1-6; d_gene: .; abundance: .; v_gene: TRBV4-1; CDR3nt: TGCGCCAGCAGCCTCCAGACAGTGACGAATTCACCCCTCCACTTT; CDR3aa: CASSLQTVTNSPLHF
j_gene: TRBJ2-7; d_gene: TRBD1; abundance: .; v_gene: TRBV30; CDR3nt: TGTGCCTGGACCCGACAGGGGGCGCTTATGGGCGAGCAGTACTTC; CDR3aa: CAWTRQGALMGEQYF
j_gene: TRBJ2-7; d_gene: TRBD2; abundance: few; v_gene: TRBV16; CDR3nt: TGTGCCAGCAGCCAATCGGGACTAGCGGGGGGTTATACCTCCTACGAGCAGTACTTC; CDR3aa: CASSQSGLAGGYTSYEQYF
j_gene: TRBJ1-6; d_gene: .; abundance: .; v_gene: TRBV2; CDR3nt: TGTGCCAGCACGCTGGGCAGGGTTGGATTT; CDR3aa: CASTLGRVGF